These 20 T cell receptor beta chains share one sample of origin, sequenced in a study of regulatory T cells in long-lasting Graves disease. CDR3 regions were amplified by Arm-PCR using iRepertoire HTBI primers to build TCR beta libraries. TCRdb called the multiplex PCR reads again in MiXCR, with one record for every CDR3 protein. Seen here are hundreds of thousands of distinct CDR3 sequences, 15% to 20% observed once, and the top ten hold just under 25%. Documented time point: newly diagnosed GD, antithyroid drugs for less than 3 months. PBMC RNA served as the TCR library source. A further study also used this sample, focusing on T cells in Graves' hyperthyroidism and ophthalmopathy.

The sample here was peripheral blood mononuclear cells (PBMCs), taken at new diagnosis, from a patient treated with antithyroid drugs. Receptors originate from a woman aged 35-60 years with Graves disease.

This clonotype has just a few counts. V is TRBV2 and J is TRBJ2-3; a weak D match, TRBD2 (5 bases). The V gene lost 2 bases and the J gene lost 2 bases, with 11 bases spanning the gap. Germline V lookup: CDR1 SNHLY, CDR2 FYNNEI. The CDR3 runs to 15 residues. CDR3 sequence (DNA): TGTGCCAGCAGTGAAACTCGGGGTCTCACAGATACGCAGTATTTT. As protein: CASSETRGLTDTQYF.

This clonotype appeared a few times. The chain joins TRBV7-2 to TRBJ2-5; TRBD2 agrees at 9 bases. Germline CDR1 SGHTA, CDR2 FQGNSA. This CDR3 comprises 15 residues. J lost 5 bases, V lost 6 bases, and 10 bases had no gene match. CDR3 region: CASRGPGLAWETQYF. CDR3 nucleotide sequence: TGTGCCAGCAGGGGGCCGGGACTAGCTTGGGAGACCCAGTACTTC.

This clonotype has at least ten counts. The V gene is TRBV10-3, the J gene TRBJ2-7; TRBD1 agrees at 9 bases. Per germline, CDR1 ENHRY and CDR2 SYGVKD. J gave up 3 bases and V 6 bases, and 6 bases lay outside the gene matches. This CDR3 spans 14 amino acids. In DNA form, the CDR3 reads TGTGCCATCAGCAAAACAGGGGGCGGCTACGAGCAGTACTTC. It translates to CAISKTGGGYEQYF.

The rearrangement uses TRBV19 and TRBJ1-3; no clear D. V was clipped by 8 bases and J by 4 bases, with 12 bases between them. Germline V gives CDR1 LNHDA, CDR2 SQIVND (reference sequence). The CDR3 consists of 13 residues. DNA for the CDR3: TGTGCCAGTTCATTCGGCCGAGGAAACACCATATATTTT. It yields the protein CASSFGRGNTIYF.

This clonotype has a count of ten or more. This rearrangement joins TRBV12-3 or TRBV12-4 to TRBJ1-1, with no clear D. This CDR3 region has 15 residues. V lost 1 base, J lost 0 bases, and 9 bases lay in between. DNA for the CDR3: TGTGCCAGCAGTTTAGATATAGCAATGAACACTGAAGCTTTCTTT. Amino acids: CASSLDIAMNTEAFF.

This clonotype was seen ten or more times. The chain is built from TRBV6-1 and TRBJ2-5, with D hard to call. The CDR3 is 14 residues long. The V gene's germline CDR1 is MNHNS and CDR2 SASEGT. V was cut by 7 bases and J by 0 bases, with 12 bases left in between. This chain's CDR3 is CASNTLRNQETQYF. The CDR3 DNA is TGTGCCAGCAACACGTTACGTAACCAAGAGACCCAGTACTTC.

This clonotype was seen ten or more times. V usage is TRBV2 and J usage is TRBJ2-7; the D is unclear. Deletions cut 4 bases from V and 0 bases from J, with 10 bases between. This CDR3 is built from 14 residues. CDR1 and CDR2 (germline): SNHLY, FYNNEI. In DNA, the CDR3 is TGTGCCAGCAGTGGGGCACAAAGCTCCTACGAGCAGTACTTC. The encoded protein is CASSGAQSSYEQYF. Combining the CDR3 with reference TRBV2 and TRBJ2-7 gives the whole variable domain EPEVTQTPSHQVTQMGQEVILRCVPISNHLYFYWYRQILGQKVEFLVSFYNNEISEKSEIFDDQFSVERPDGSNFTLKIRSTKLEDSAMYFCASSGAQSSYEQYFGPGTRLTVT.

This clonotype was found many times. J is TRBJ2-3 and V is TRBV11-2, with D unclear. Near its end, the DNA agrees better with TRBJ2-1, so the J call may be wrong. This CDR3 has 14 amino acids. CDR1 SGHAT and CDR2 FQNNGV come from the germline V gene. The CDR3 reads CASSLGSWNNEQFF. The CDR3 nucleotides are TGTGCCAGCAGCTTAGGGTCCTGGAACAATGAGCAGTTCTTC.

In this sample, this clonotype turned up many times. The chain has TRBV12-3 or TRBV12-4 and TRBJ2-5, with 7 nucleotides matching TRBD1. V shed 5 bases and J 4 bases; nucleotides not matched to a gene: 10. CDR3 size: 15 residues. CDR3 sequence (DNA): TGTGCCAGCAGTAACGACAGGGTTCCGCTAGAGACCCAGTACTTC. Translation gives CASSNDRVPLETQYF.

About this clonotype: The conserved final phenylalanine or tryptophan is absent from the CDR3, which likely points to a read error. The chain joins TRBV20-1 to TRBJ2-7; tentatively, D is TRBD1 or TRBD2 (5 bases each). The V end lost 5 bases, the J end lost 6 bases, and 17 bases lay between the germline ends. CDR1 and CDR2 from the germline V gene are DFQATT and SNEGSKA (reference sequence). The CDR3 consists of 13 residues. The CDR3 region has the DNA TGCAGTGCTCTCCCGGGGCCCTACTCCGAGCAGTACCTC. Protein sequence: CSALPGPYSEQYL.

This clonotype showed up many times. The chain recombines TRBV6-1 with TRBJ1-5; a possible D gene is TRBD1 (5 bases). The CDR3 length is 15 residues. Trimming removed 6 bases at V and 7 bases at J, with 19 bases between. In germline, CDR1 is MNHNS, CDR2 SASEGT. CDR3 sequence reads: CASRERGARNQPQHF. Written as DNA, the CDR3 is TGTGCCAGCAGGGAGAGAGGGGCGCGGAACCAGCCCCAGCATTTT.

CDR3 DNA sequence: TGTGCCAGCAGCTCCGGGACAGGGCTATTCGATGAAAAACTGTTTTTT. This translates into CASSSGTGLFDEKLFF. This rearrangement joins TRBV5-8 to TRBJ1-4, with TRBD1 identical over 9 bases. The CDR3 contains 16 residues. The V segment lost 3 bases and the J segment 6 bases; nucleotides outside the gene matches: 9. CDR1 SGHTS and CDR2 YDEGEE come from the germline V gene.

This clonotype was recorded a few times. The V gene is TRBV7-6, the J gene TRBJ2-4, with D tentatively TRBD1 (5 bases). Germline CDR1 and CDR2: SGHVS and FNYEAQ. The ends were cut back, 5 bases at V and 6 bases at J, with 20 bases in the middle. This CDR3 has 16 amino acids. The CDR3 coding sequence is TGTGCCAGCAGCCCTGGACACCGGGCTTTTGGAAACATTCAGTACTTC. Translating gives CASSPGHRAFGNIQYF.

This clonotype was recorded at least ten times. V and J are TRBV15 and TRBJ1-1; D ambiguous. CDR1 LNHNV and CDR2 YYDKDF come from the germline V gene (reference sequence). The CDR3 has 13 amino acids. V was pared by 5 bases and J by 1 base, with 8 bases between. CDR3: CATSEAGNTEAFF. The CDR3 DNA reads TGTGCCACCAGCGAGGCAGGGAACACTGAAGCTTTCTTT. Supplemented by reference TRBV15 and TRBJ1-1, the full variable domain reads DAMVIQNPRYQVTQFGKPVTLSCSQTLNHNVMYWYQQKSSQAPKLLFHYYDKDFNNEADTPDNFQSRRPNTSFCFLDIRSPGLGDTAMYLCATSEAGNTEAFFGQGTRLTVV.

The sample holds a few counts of this clonotype. The rearrangement links TRBV28 to TRBJ1-3; tentative D call: TRBD1 (5 bases). Germline V gives CDR1 MDHEN, CDR2 SYDVKM. The CDR3 loop spans 14 amino acids. V shed 7 bases and J shed 3 bases, with 13 bases lying between them. Here the CDR3 reads CASTPLGVGNTIYF. The CDR3 bases are TGTGCCAGCACCCCCTTGGGGGTTGGAAACACCATATATTTT.

The table lists this clonotype with a few counts. The chain employs TRBV7-9 and TRBJ1-6; unclear D gene. The CDR3 totals 14 residues. Germline V gene sequence: CDR1 SEHNR, CDR2 FQNEAQ (reference sequence). V lost 10 bases and J lost 0, with 10 bases in between. In DNA form, the CDR3 reads TGTGCCACGGGGTCGAGCTCCTATAATTCACCCCTCCACTTT. This codes for CATGSSSYNSPLHF. Using reference TRBV7-9 and TRBJ1-6 for the parts outside the CDR3, the full variable domain is DTGVSQNPRHKITKRGQNVTFRCDPISEHNRLYWYRQTLGQGPEFLTYFQNEAQLEKSRLLSDRFSAERPKGSFSTLEIQRTEQGDSAMYLCATGSSSYNSPLHFGNGTRLTVT.

This clonotype was observed at least ten times. The junction departs from germline at one end; a sequencing error may be responsible. The J gene is TRBJ2-7, the V gene TRBV28; 9 bases are shared with TRBD1. The germline gives CDR1 MDHEN, CDR2 SYDVKM. This CDR3 region has 13 residues. This chain's CDR3 is CASAGQGYRDTHF. The CDR3 nucleotides read TGTGCCAGTGCGGGACAGGGTTATCGAGACACTCATTTC.

This chain uses TRBV7-2 with TRBJ1-6; D remains unclear. V was clipped by 1 base and J by 1 base, with 8 bases between them. The CDR3 is made up of 16 amino acids. Germline V gives CDR1 SGHTA, CDR2 FQGNSA. CDR3 sequence (DNA): TGTGCCAGCAGCTTAGAGCGGGGATCCTATAATTCACCCCTCCACTTT. Translated, it gives CASSLERGSYNSPLHF. The full variable domain, in which reference TRBV7-2 and TRBJ1-6 provide the parts outside the CDR3, is GAGVSQSPSNKVTEKGKDVELRCDPISGHTALYWYRQSLGQGLEFLIYFQGNSAPDKSGLPSDRFSAERTGGSVSTLTIQRTQQEDSAVYLCASSLERGSYNSPLHFGNGTRLTVT.

This clonotype has only a few counts. The chain carries TRBV4-1 and TRBJ2-1; TRBD1 might be the D (5 bases). The CDR3 loop spans 12 amino acids. Per germline, CDR1 MGHRA and CDR2 YSYEKL. The ends were cut back, 4 bases at V and 6 bases at J, with 7 bases in the middle. This chain's CDR3 is CASSRQRNEQFF. The CDR3 bases are TGCGCCAGCAGCCGACAGCGCAATGAGCAGTTCTTC.

This clonotype was recorded at least ten times. The V gene is TRBV27, the J gene TRBJ2-1; D is unclear. V was cut by 5 bases and J by 0 bases, with 5 bases left in between. This CDR3 has 13 residues. Germline V gives CDR1 MNHEY, CDR2 SMNVEV (reference sequence). In DNA form, the CDR3 reads TGTGCCAGCAGTGCCGGCTCCTACAATGAGCAGTTCTTC. Residues: CASSAGSYNEQFF.